One sample yielded the 32 T cell receptor beta chains listed below, sequenced in a study of PD-L1 blockade in urothelial cancer. Assay: immunoSEQ multiplex PCR; the TCRdb copy retains only in-frame clones and omits some. Found here are some 40,000 clones, about 88% of them singletons; the top ten hold approximately 25%. Described time point: pretreatment peripheral blood. Specimen: PBMCs, collected around atezolizumab (anti-PD-L1) treatment. These TCRs come from a donor aged 40 or older with urothelial cancer.

J is TRBJ2-1 and V is TRBV7-3, with D possibly being TRBD2 (6 bases). Germline CDR1 is SGHTA and CDR2 is FQGTGA. Trimming took 0 bases from V and 1 from J, leaving 10 bases between them. The CDR3 length is 16 residues. The CDR3: CASSLTGGGSYNEQFF. The CDR3 region has the DNA TGTGCCAGCAGCTTAACGGGGGGTGGTTCCTACAATGAGCAGTTCTTC.

This chain connects TRBV11-3 to TRBJ2-1; TRBD2 aligns across 11 bases. Germline V gene data show CDR1 as SGHNT and CDR2 as YENEEA. Trimming removed 5 bases from V and 9 bases from J; junction bases left unmatched: 12. This CDR3 comprises 16 residues. This CDR3 is CASSPGVAGGGSEQFF. Here the CDR3 DNA reads TGTGCCAGCAGCCCGGGGGTAGCGGGAGGGGGCAGTGAGCAGTTCTTC.

This chain links TRBV9 with TRBJ2-3; perhaps TRBD2 as D (6 bases). Looked up from germline, CDR1 is SGDLS and CDR2 is YYNGEE. There are 15 residues in the CDR3. V was cut by 4 bases and J by 0 bases, with 12 bases left in between. The CDR3 is CASSPDGGSTDTQYF. CDR3 nucleotides: TGTGCCAGCAGCCCAGATGGAGGGAGCACAGATACGCAGTATTTT. Drawing the rest from reference TRBV9 and TRBJ2-3, the complete variable domain is DSGVTQTPKHLITATGQRVTLRCSPRSGDLSVYWYQQSLDQGLQFLIQYYNGEERAKGNILERFSAQQFPDLHSELNLSSLELGDSALYFCASSPDGGSTDTQYFGPGTRLTVL.

The chain recombines TRBV11-1 with TRBJ1-1, with TRBD1 matching 8 bases. Germline assignment: CDR1 SGHAT and CDR2 FQDESV (reference sequence). This CDR3 comprises 14 residues. Losses at the gene ends were 3 bases for V and 1 base for J; bases not matched to a gene: 1. The CDR3 nucleotides are TGTGCCAGCAGCTTGGACAGGGCGAACACTGAAGCTTTCTTT. It specifies CASSLDRANTEAFF.

The chain joins TRBV6-6 to TRBJ1-3; 8 bases are a match to TRBD1. Unmatched junction bases numbered 5, after V lost 0 bases and J lost 4 bases. The CDR3 is made up of 16 amino acids. From germline, CDR1 is MNHNY and CDR2 SVGAGI (reference sequence). CDR3 sequence: CASSYSGTGEGNTIYF. CDR3 in DNA: TGTGCCAGCAGTTACTCGGGGACAGGAGAAGGAAACACCATATATTTT.

The chain carries TRBV7-2 and TRBJ2-1; D ambiguous. The CDR3 consists of 14 residues. The germline CDR1 and CDR2 sequences are SGHTA and FQGNSA. Between the trimmed V and J ends, which lost 1 base and 5 bases, there was a span of 9 bases. CDR3 sequence reads: CASSLVGPDNEQFF. As DNA, the CDR3 is TGTGCCAGCAGCTTAGTTGGCCCAGACAATGAGCAGTTCTTC.

This clone has a handful of counts. The genes are TRBV11-2 and TRBJ2-2, with D possibly matching TRBD2 (5 bases). With 5 bases removed from V and 7 bases from J, the gap between germline ends came to 14 bases. The CDR3 totals 14 residues. Germline assignment: CDR1 SGHAT and CDR2 FQNNGV. This CDR3 is CASSPTRFGGELFF. For the CDR3, the DNA is TGTGCCAGCAGCCCAACTAGGTTTGGCGGGGAGCTGTTTTTT.

This clone appeared a single time. This sequence joins TRBV5-1 and TRBJ1-3; D not resolved. This CDR3 is 16 amino acids long. Trimming removed 4 bases at V and 3 bases at J, with 17 bases between. CDR1 is SGHRS and CDR2 is YFSETQ in the germline V gene. The CDR3, as DNA: TGCGCCAGCAGCACCCCGTTTGGTGAGGATGGAAACACCATATATTTT. Translating gives CASSTPFGEDGNTIYF.

The chain links TRBV25-1 to TRBJ2-7; no clear D. Germline CDR1 reads MGHDK; CDR2 reads SYGVNS. The CDR3 is 11 amino acids. Trimming removed 5 bases from V and 3 bases from J, with 5 bases in between. CDR3 protein: CASSLLYEQYF. The CDR3 coding sequence is TGTGCCAGCAGTTTACTCTACGAGCAGTACTTC.

The V and J genes are TRBV7-6 and TRBJ2-2; unclear D gene. The CDR3 is made up of 12 amino acids. V was trimmed by 5 bases and J by 6 bases, leaving 7 bases between them. Germline-derived CDR1 and CDR2 are SGHVS and FNYEAQ. The CDR3 protein is CASSLGPGELFF. CDR3 nucleotide sequence: TGTGCCAGCAGCCTAGGGCCCGGGGAGCTGTTTTTT.

The chain recombines TRBV5-1 with TRBJ1-5; TRBD1 matches at 9 bases. V shed 4 bases, J shed 4 bases, and the junction held 6 bases outside the gene matches. The CDR3 is 15 amino acids. Germline lookup yields CDR1 SGHRS and CDR2 YFSETQ. CDR3 protein: CASSRTGAGNQPQHF. The CDR3 coding sequence is TGCGCCAGCAGCCGGACAGGGGCAGGGAATCAGCCCCAGCATTTT.

The V call is TRBV11-2, the J call TRBJ1-2, with 8 bases fitting TRBD1. Germline trimming cut 5 bases from V and 8 bases from J; bases unmatched to any gene: 4. In germline, CDR1 is SGHAT, CDR2 FQNNGV. This CDR3 region has 12 residues. CDR3 DNA sequence: TGTGCCAGCAGCACACAGGGGGGCGGCTACACCTTC. Its protein is CASSTQGGGYTF.

The table lists this clone with a few counts. The CDR3 DNA follows: TGTGCCAGCTCACCAAGGGTGGAGGGCTATGGCTACACCTTC. Residues: CASSPRVEGYGYTF. J is TRBJ1-2 and V is TRBV18; the D is unclear. V dropped 2 bases and J dropped 4 bases, with 11 bases sitting between them. CDR1 and CDR2 (germline): KGHSH, LQKENI. This CDR3 has 14 amino acids.

This rearrangement joins TRBV19 to TRBJ2-2; TRBD2 aligns across 7 bases. The V gene's germline CDR1 is LNHDA and CDR2 SQIVND (reference sequence). CDR3 length: 14 residues. J gave up 3 bases and V 6 bases, and 4 bases lay outside the gene matches. CDR3 in DNA: TGTGCCAGTAGCGGGGGGTCCCACACCGGGGAGCTGTTTTTT. Translating gives CASSGGSHTGELFF.

The chain employs TRBV7-3 and TRBJ2-2; tentatively, D is TRBD2 (5 bases). V gave up 8 bases and J gave up 0 bases, with 7 bases separating them. The CDR3 is 13 residues long. Germline CDR1 and CDR2: SGHTA and FQGTGA. The CDR3 here is CASGLSNTGELFF. DNA for the CDR3: TGTGCCAGCGGACTCTCGAACACCGGGGAGCTGTTTTTT.

The rearrangement joins TRBV18 to TRBJ2-1; 10 bases line up with TRBD1. V shed 6 bases, J shed 6 bases, and the junction held 8 bases outside the gene matches. The CDR3 sequence is 15 residues long. Germline V CDR1 and CDR2: KGHSH, LQKENI. The CDR3, as DNA: TGTGCCAGCTCCCCCGGGACAGGGGAGACCAATGAGCAGTTCTTC. It specifies CASSPGTGETNEQFF.

The chain has TRBV5-1 and TRBJ1-4; D is uncertain. CDR3 length: 13 amino acids. Trimming took off 7 bases at V and 7 bases at J, with 14 bases between the two ends. Germline V gene lookup returns CDR1 SGHRS and CDR2 YFSETQ. The CDR3 region is CASGKGGGEKLFF. CDR3 coding DNA: TGCGCCAGCGGGAAGGGAGGCGGTGAAAAACTGTTTTTT.

The chain uses TRBV11-1 and TRBJ2-5; 8 bases are a match to TRBD2. Germline trimming cut 10 bases from V and 3 bases from J; bases unmatched to any gene: 4. Per the germline V gene, CDR1 is SGHAT and CDR2 is FQDESV (reference sequence). The CDR3 spans 12 residues. CDR3: CATAGLEETQYF. The CDR3 bases are TGTGCCACCGCGGGACTAGAAGAGACCCAGTACTTC.

The chain combines TRBV7-9 with TRBJ1-3; 9 positions agree with TRBD1. CDR3 length: 14 residues. The germline gives CDR1 SEHNR, CDR2 FQNEAQ (reference sequence). J gave up 2 bases and V 5 bases, and 1 base lay outside the gene matches. The CDR3 bases are TGTGCCAGCAGCCGGACAGGGGCTGGAAACACCATATATTTT. It yields the protein CASSRTGAGNTIYF.

As for this clone: Other DNA sequences in the sample encode the same CDR3. The chain links TRBV4-3 to TRBJ1-1; weak D call: TRBD1 (6 bases). In germline, CDR1 is LGHNA, CDR2 YSLEER. The CDR3 contains 14 residues. V lost 1 base and J lost 5, with 11 bases in between. The CDR3 coding sequence is TGCGCCAGCAGCCAAGGGAAGGGGGGGACTGAAGCTTTCTTT. This translates into CASSQGKGGTEAFF.

V usage is TRBV18 and J usage is TRBJ2-7, with a possible D match to TRBD2 (5 bases). From germline, CDR1 is KGHSH and CDR2 LQKENI. Trimming stripped 0 bases from V and 2 bases from J, with 11 bases between. This CDR3 spans 15 amino acids. The CDR3 loop reads CASSPPGVGTYEQYF. The CDR3, as DNA: TGTGCCAGCTCACCACCCGGGGTTGGGACCTACGAGCAGTACTTC.

This chain links TRBV19 with TRBJ2-6; 9 nucleotides align to TRBD1. This CDR3 is built from 17 residues. J gave up 2 bases and V 4 bases, and 6 bases lay outside the gene matches. CDR1 and CDR2 from the germline V gene are LNHDA and SQIVND (reference sequence). In DNA form, the CDR3 reads TGTGCCAGTAGTACCACAGGGGGCCCCGCTGGGGCCAACGTCCTGACTTTC. Its translation is CASSTTGGPAGANVLTF.

This rearrangement joins TRBV7-3 to TRBJ2-1, with D maybe TRBD1 (7 bases). V was shortened by 3 bases and J by 2 bases, with 14 bases between the two germline ends. Per germline, CDR1 SGHTA and CDR2 FQGTGA. This CDR3 is built from 16 residues. CDR3 amino acids: CASSFQGGPPYNEQFF. The CDR3, as DNA: TGTGCCAGCAGCTTTCAGGGGGGTCCCCCCTACAATGAGCAGTTCTTC.

The V and J genes are TRBV13 and TRBJ1-1, with D unclear. The CDR3 length is 12 residues. The germline gives CDR1 PRHDT, CDR2 FYEKMQ (reference sequence). Trimming removed 8 bases at V and 5 bases at J, with 12 bases between. CDR3 sequence (DNA): TGTGCCAGCCAAGAGGGTGGGACTGAAGCTTTCTTT. Its translation: CASQEGGTEAFF. Full variable domain (remainder filled in from reference TRBV13 and TRBJ1-1): AAGVIQSPRHLIKEKRETATLKCYPIPRHDTVYWYQQGPGQDPQFLISFYEKMQSDKGSIPDRFSAQQFSDYHSELNMSSLELGDSALYFCASQEGGTEAFFGQGTRLTVV.

V usage is TRBV4-3 and J usage is TRBJ2-1, with 13 positions matching TRBD2. CDR3 length equals 15 residues. Germline V gives CDR1 LGHNA, CDR2 YSLEER. V lost 0 bases to trimming and J lost 11 bases; unmatched junction nucleotides: 4. The CDR3 reads CASSQDWGTSGKQFF. DNA for the CDR3: TGCGCCAGCAGCCAAGATTGGGGGACTAGCGGGAAGCAGTTCTTC.

This rearrangement joins TRBV7-6 to TRBJ1-1, with D possibly matching TRBD1 (6 bases). Germline CDR1 and CDR2: SGHVS and FNYEAQ. V lost 2 bases, J lost 4 bases, and 23 bases lay in between. This CDR3 is 18 amino acids long. CDR3 sequence: CASSLRPRGGELSTEAFF. DNA for the CDR3: TGTGCCAGCAGCTTAAGGCCCCGGGGGGGCGAACTGAGCACTGAAGCTTTCTTT. Together with reference TRBV7-6 and TRBJ1-1, the CDR3 gives the full variable domain: GAGVSQSPRYKVTKRGQDVALRCDPISGHVSLYWYRQALGQGPEFLTYFNYEAQQDKSGLPNDRFSAERPEGSISTLTIQRTEQRDSAMYRCASSLRPRGGELSTEAFFGQGTRLTVV.

The chain combines TRBV18 with TRBJ2-3, with D maybe TRBD2 (6 bases). The CDR3 runs to 15 residues. Trimming took 6 bases from V and 0 from J, leaving 13 bases between them. The V gene's germline CDR1 is KGHSH and CDR2 LQKENI. CDR3 region: CASSLGLASTDTQYF. The CDR3 coding sequence is TGTGCCAGCTCGCTGGGACTGGCTAGCACAGATACGCAGTATTTT.

The rearrangement uses TRBV7-2 and TRBJ1-2; no reliable D call. The CDR3 sequence is 16 residues long. The V and J ends lost 3 bases and 0 bases respectively, with 14 bases between them. Germline loops: CDR1 SGHTA, CDR2 FQGNSA. The CDR3 protein is CASSFQPGSANYGYTF. The CDR3 coding sequence is TGTGCCAGCAGCTTCCAACCAGGTTCAGCTAACTATGGCTACACCTTC.

The chain carries TRBV28 and TRBJ1-1; D might be TRBD1 (5 bases). V lost 3 bases to trimming and J lost 1 base, with 15 bases between them. This CDR3 is built from 16 residues. From germline, CDR1 is MDHEN and CDR2 SYDVKM. Here the CDR3 reads CASSLWQGGANTEAFF. The CDR3 DNA reads TGTGCCAGCAGTTTGTGGCAGGGTGGGGCGAACACTGAAGCTTTCTTT.

This clone was seen a handful of times. The chain combines TRBV30 with TRBJ1-1, with 8 positions matching TRBD1. This CDR3 is built from 13 residues. Germline V gene data show CDR1 as GTSNPN and CDR2 as SVGIG (reference sequence). V shed 5 bases and J 1 base; nucleotides not matched to a gene: 3. CDR3 sequence: CAWGQGRNTEAFF. The CDR3 nucleotides are TGTGCCTGGGGACAGGGACGGAACACTGAAGCTTTCTTT.

V and J are TRBV28 and TRBJ1-2; 12 positions match TRBD1. The CDR3 covers 14 residues. After removal of 7 bases from V and 7 bases from J, the junction contained 7 bases not matched to a gene. The germline V gene has CDR1 MDHEN and CDR2 SYDVKM. CDR3 loop: CASIPGQGARGYTF. The CDR3 coding sequence is TGTGCCAGCATCCCGGGACAGGGGGCGCGTGGCTACACCTTC.

This sequence joins TRBV7-9 and TRBJ2-2; the D gene is possibly TRBD2 (7 bases). Germline V CDR1 and CDR2: SEHNR, FQNEAQ (reference sequence). V gave up 6 bases and J gave up 2 bases, with 13 bases separating them. CDR3 size: 15 residues. CDR3 amino acids: CASRLRGGNTGELFF. The CDR3 region has the DNA TGTGCCAGCAGGCTTAGGGGGGGAAACACCGGGGAGCTGTTTTTT.